This T cell receptor (beta chain) derives from a study of OX40 agonist ivuxolimab in advanced cancers. Study-wide context: Dose-escalation patients suffered from hepatocellular carcinoma, melanoma, renal cell or head and neck cancer. Prior therapy, whether anti-PD-1, anti-PD-L1 or anti-CTLA-4, was allowed, and 40% had some.

Deletions cut 2 bases from V and 4 bases from J, with 15 bases between. CDR1 is MNHNY and CDR2 is SVGAGI in the germline V gene (reference sequence). The CDR3 contains 16 residues. Produced via immunoSEQ multiplex PCR; TCRdb's table is partial and in-frame only. The sample carries 46,000 or so clones, around 90% recorded once. The material sequenced was CD4+ or CD8+ T cells sorted from blood, taken in a trial of the OX40 agonist ivuxolimab. This sequence was found in an adult with an advanced solid tumor such as melanoma, head and neck, liver or kidney cancer. This chain uses TRBV6-6 with TRBJ1-5; D perhaps matches TRBD1 (5 bases). The CDR3 DNA is TGTGCCAGCAGTTACAATATAGGGGTCGAGAATCAGCCCCAGCATTTT. It translates to CASSYNIGVENQPQHF.